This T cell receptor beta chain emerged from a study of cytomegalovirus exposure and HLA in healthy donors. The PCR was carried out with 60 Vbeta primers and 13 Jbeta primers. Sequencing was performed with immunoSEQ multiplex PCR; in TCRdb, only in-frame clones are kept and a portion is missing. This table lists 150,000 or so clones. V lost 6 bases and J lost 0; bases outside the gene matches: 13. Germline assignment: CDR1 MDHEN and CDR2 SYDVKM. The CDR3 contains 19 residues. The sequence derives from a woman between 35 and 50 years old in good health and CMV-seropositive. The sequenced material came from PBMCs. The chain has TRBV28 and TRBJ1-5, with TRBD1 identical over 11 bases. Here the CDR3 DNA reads TGTGCCAGCAGCAGGGACAGGGGGGGGGATATATATAGCAATCAGCCCCAGCATTTT. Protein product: CASSRDRGGDIYSNQPQHF. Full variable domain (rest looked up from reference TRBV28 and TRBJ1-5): DVKVTQSSRYLVKRTGEKVFLECVQDMDHENMFWYRQDPGLGLRLIYFSYDVKMKEKGDIPEGYSVSREKKERFSLILESASTNQTSMYLCASSRDRGGDIYSNQPQHFGDGTRLSIL.